This T cell receptor (beta chain) was identified in a study of shared clonotypes between healthy human individuals. Whole-study results and caveats: A generally larger estimated richness was seen in naive subsets than in memory subsets.

TCRdb's copy holds only in-frame clones and misses some; the assay was immunoSEQ multiplex PCR. This table has approximately 2.5 million clones, around 94% appearing once. This clone was seen a single time. What it binds is unknown. This CDR3 comprises 14 residues. V gave up 2 bases and J gave up 5 bases; unmatched junction bases: 5. Sequenced material: naive CD4+ T cells sorted from blood. Subset specified: CD45RA+ positively selected. This TCR was recovered from a man younger than 35 in good health. This rearrangement joins TRBV23-1 to TRBJ2-5, with 7 bases identical to TRBD1. TRBV23-1 has ORF status, its function being uncertain. In DNA, the CDR3 is TGCGCCAGCAGTCAAAGACAGGGCGGGGAGACCCAGTACTTC. This translates into CASSQRQGGETQYF.